The rows below give T cell receptor beta chains drawn from one sample of a study of shared clonotypes between healthy human individuals. Sequencing used immunoSEQ multiplex PCR; TCRdb keeps in-frame clones, though not all of them. The sample holds approximately 1.1 million clones; 75% to 85% are singletons and the top ten take 0.52%. The sample was memory CD4+ T cells from PBMCs. These receptors were collected from a man younger than 30 in good health. Some clones in this sample may be carry-over from other donors' samples. The CDR3 runs from the conserved cysteine through the conserved F or W. D genes are given only for firm matches. Not every row has a clone size; where given, it reads once, few, many or a size class.

v_call	clone_size	j_call	d_call	cdr3_aa	cdr3_nt
TRBV6-1	.	TRBJ1-5	.	CASSEVYGGNQPQHF	TGTGCCAGCAGTGAAGTCTACGGTGGCAATCAGCCCCAGCATTTT
TRBV27	.	TRBJ1-5	TRBD1	CASRRTGFGGNQPQHF	TGTGCCAGCAGACGGACAGGGTTTGGGGGCAATCAGCCCCAGCATTTT
TRBV7-6	.	TRBJ1-2	TRBD1	CASSLTSLGQGSYGYTF	TGTGCCAGCAGCCTCACATCCCTGGGACAGGGGTCCTATGGCTACACCTTC
TRBV5-1	.	TRBJ2-4	TRBD1	CASSFGQGENIQYF	TGCGCCAGCAGCTTTGGACAGGGGGAAAACATTCAGTACTTC
TRBV5-1	.	TRBJ2-1	.	CASSPTDSSYNEQFF	TGCGCCAGCAGCCCTACGGACAGCTCCTACAATGAGCAGTTCTTC
TRBV6-5	few	TRBJ1-2	.	CASSGNYGYTF	TGTGCCAGCTCCGGGAACTATGGCTACACCTTC
TRBV18	few	TRBJ1-2	.	CASSPDNTPRSGYTF	TGTGCCAGCTCACCGGACAACACCCCGAGGAGTGGCTACACCTTC
TRBV5-1	.	TRBJ2-5	TRBD1	CASSSGTGETQYF	TGCGCCAGCAGCTCCGGGACAGGAGAGACCCAGTACTTC
TRBV5-4	.	TRBJ1-5	.	CASSLQGNGNQPQHF	TGTGCCAGCAGCTTGCAGGGAAATGGCAATCAGCCCCAGCATTTT
TRBV19	.	TRBJ1-5	TRBD1	CASSPLTGDRRNQPQHF	TGTGCCAGTTCTCCACTCACTGGGGACAGGCGCAATCAGCCCCAGCATTTT
TRBV5-1	.	TRBJ1-1	TRBD1	CASSLVMGQMNTEAFF	TGCGCCAGCAGCTTGGTGATGGGACAGATGAACACTGAAGCTTTCTTT
TRBV7-2	.	TRBJ2-7	TRBD2	CASSLASGGQYEQYF	TGTGCCAGCAGCTTAGCTTCGGGAGGGCAATACGAGCAGTACTTC
TRBV9	.	TRBJ2-3	TRBD2	CASSETVTSGRPPDTQYF	TGTGCCAGCAGCGAAACGGTGACTAGCGGGAGGCCCCCAGATACGCAGTATTTT
TRBV2	.	TRBJ1-1	.	CASSEGGDGTEAFF	TGTGCCAGCAGTGAAGGCGGGGATGGTACTGAAGCTTTCTTT
TRBV6-1	.	TRBJ2-7	.	CASRALEQYF	TGTGCCAGCCGGGCCCTCGAGCAGTACTTC
TRBV18	.	TRBJ2-5	.	CASSPAGHLQETQYF	TGTGCCAGCTCACCAGCGGGACATCTCCAAGAGACCCAGTACTTC
TRBV2	.	TRBJ2-7	.	CASRRDSTYEQYF	TGTGCCAGCAGGAGGGACTCTACCTACGAGCAGTACTTC
TRBV5-4	few	TRBJ2-7	.	CASSRVQGAYEQYF	TGTGCCAGCAGCCGGGTTCAGGGAGCCTACGAGCAGTACTTC
TRBV10-3	once	TRBJ2-4	.	CAISDPPGVRAKNIQYF	TGTGCCATCAGTGATCCCCCAGGGGTTCGCGCCAAAAACATTCAGTACTTC
TRBV4-1	.	TRBJ1-5	TRBD1	CASSQIDRGNQPQHF	TGCGCCAGCAGCCAAATTGACAGGGGTAATCAGCCCCAGCATTTT
TRBV5-1	.	TRBJ2-7	.	CASSLRHEGYEQYF	TGCGCCAGCAGCTTGAGGCATGAGGGCTACGAGCAGTACTTC
TRBV28	.	TRBJ2-3	.	CASSSGGVADTQYF	TGTGCCAGCAGTTCGGGCGGGGTAGCAGATACGCAGTATTTT
TRBV28	.	TRBJ2-1	TRBD2	CASSFTPGLLGGESSYNEQFF	TGTGCCAGCAGTTTCACCCCAGGACTACTCGGGGGGGAAAGCTCCTACAATGAGCAGTTCTTC
TRBV10-3	.	TRBJ1-1	.	CAISDLGEAFF	TGTGCCATCAGTGACTTGGGGGAAGCTTTCTTT
TRBV7-2	.	TRBJ1-1	.	CASSLLGIWEAFF	TGTGCCAGCAGCTTATTGGGGATTTGGGAAGCTTTCTTT
TRBV18	once	TRBJ2-6	TRBD1	CASSRTLLGTGGTGANVLTF	TGTGCCAGCTCCCGTACTTTATTAGGGACAGGGGGGACCGGGGCCAACGTCCTGACTTTC
TRBV6-1	.	TRBJ1-5	.	CASSDYSNQPQHF	TGTGCCAGCAGTGATTATAGCAATCAGCCCCAGCATTTT
TRBV25-1	.	TRBJ1-1	.	CASSPGTPDFEAFF	TGTGCCAGCAGTCCCGGGACACCAGACTTTGAAGCTTTCTTT
TRBV2	.	TRBJ1-4	TRBD1	CASSEGGQNNEKLFF	TGTGCCAGCAGTGAAGGGGGACAGAATAATGAAAAACTGTTTTTT
TRBV6-4	.	TRBJ1-1	.	CASKVAEVQEVVTEAFF	TGTGCCAGCAAGGTCGCTGAGGTTCAGGAGGTAGTCACTGAAGCTTTCTTT
TRBV7-2	.	TRBJ2-1	.	CASSLFPRGGGEQFF	TGTGCCAGCAGCTTATTCCCCCGGGGTGGTGGTGAGCAGTTCTTC
TRBV28	.	TRBJ1-4	.	CASSLMGGAPNEKLFF	TGTGCCAGCAGTTTAATGGGGGGAGCCCCTAATGAAAAACTGTTTTTT
TRBV4-1	.	TRBJ2-5	TRBD2	CASSQHRTSGRSETQYF	TGCGCCAGCAGCCAACACAGGACTAGCGGGAGATCAGAGACCCAGTACTTC
TRBV10-3	.	TRBJ2-6	.	CAIRGAEAGANVLTF	TGTGCCATCAGAGGGGCGGAGGCTGGGGCCAACGTCCTGACTTTC
TRBV2	few	TRBJ2-2	TRBD2	CASSGAGGHIGELFF	TGTGCCAGCAGTGGGGCGGGAGGTCATATCGGGGAGCTGTTTTTT
TRBV27	once	TRBJ1-5	.	CASRGGVGYGNQPQHF	TGTGCCAGCAGGGGAGGAGTAGGGTATGGCAATCAGCCCCAGCATTTT
TRBV27	.	TRBJ2-7	.	CASRRVGPYEQYF	TGTGCCAGCCGCCGGGTGGGTCCCTACGAGCAGTACTTC
TRBV5-1	.	TRBJ1-2	TRBD1	CASREPTGVYGYTF	TGCGCCAGCAGGGAACCGACAGGGGTTTATGGCTACACCTTC
TRBV7-9	few	TRBJ1-1	TRBD1	CASSLAVWDREAFF	TGTGCCAGCAGCTTAGCCGTGTGGGACAGGGAAGCTTTCTTT
TRBV7-3	.	TRBJ2-1	TRBD1	CASSLNPTGSHEQFF	TGTGCCAGCAGCTTAAACCCGACAGGGTCCCATGAGCAGTTCTTC
TRBV4-2	once	TRBJ2-3	.	CASSQEHGQLTDTQYF	TGTGCCAGCAGCCAAGAGCACGGACAGCTGACAGATACGCAGTATTTT